The rows below give T cell receptor beta chains drawn from one sample of a study of Ad26.COV2.S vaccination and SARS-CoV-2 variants. Generated by immunoSEQ multiplex PCR, the TCRdb table keeps only in-frame clones and is missing some. The table records 290,000 or so clones, 70% to 90% of them present only once. The material was peripheral blood, obtained in a trial of Ad26.COV2.S vaccine versus placebo. Receptors originate from a person aged 18-65 years who received the Ad26.COV2.S COVID-19 vaccine or a placebo. Both conserved end residues are part of each CDR3. The order of the fields is clone size, D gene, V gene, J gene, CDR3 protein, CDR3 DNA. A D gene is named only where the DNA matches it firmly. The listing skips clone size in some rows; elsewhere it reads once, few, many or a size class.

-	-	TRBV5-5	TRBJ2-7	CASIASMGSSYEQYF	TGTGCCAGCATCGCCAGTATGGGCAGCTCCTACGAGCAGTACTTC
-	-	TRBV7-2	TRBJ2-7	CASSILALGGLYEQYF	TGTGCCAGCAGCATTTTGGCCCTTGGGGGGCTCTACGAGCAGTACTTC
once	TRBD2	TRBV5-8	TRBJ2-2	CASSWSGLAGNTGELFF	TGTGCCAGCAGCTGGTCCGGACTAGCGGGGAACACCGGGGAGCTGTTTTTT
-	-	TRBV29-1	TRBJ2-2	CSVGYGGELFF	TGCAGCGTTGGTTACGGCGGGGAGCTGTTTTTT
few	-	TRBV5-4	TRBJ1-1	CASSEGGWGAQDTEAFF	TGTGCCAGCAGCGAGGGAGGTTGGGGGGCGCAGGACACTGAAGCTTTCTTT
-	-	TRBV7-2	TRBJ2-3	CASSPRGSTDTQYF	TGTGCCAGCAGCCCAAGGGGTTCCACAGATACGCAGTATTTT
-	TRBD1	TRBV5-1	TRBJ1-2	CASSLGTGQGLINYGYTF	TGCGCCAGCAGCTTGGGAACGGGACAGGGGCTAATAAACTATGGCTACACCTTC
-	-	TRBV7-9	TRBJ2-3	CASSLVVSIKGDTQYF	TGTGCCAGCAGCTTAGTCGTCTCAATTAAGGGGGATACGCAGTATTTT
-	TRBD2	TRBV5-1	TRBJ2-3	CASSLIAGALTDTQYF	TGCGCCAGCAGCTTGATAGCGGGGGCCCTCACAGATACGCAGTATTTT
-	TRBD2	TRBV2	TRBJ2-1	CASSEGTSGSYNEQFF	TGTGCCAGCAGTGAAGGGACTAGCGGGAGCTACAATGAGCAGTTCTTC
once	-	TRBV30	TRBJ1-4	CAWRYEGGGEKLFF	TGTGCCTGGCGATACGAGGGGGGGGGTGAAAAACTGTTTTTT
-	-	TRBV5-8	TRBJ2-7	CASSLHRPGLVPYEQYF	TGTGCCAGCAGCCTACATCGTCCGGGCCTAGTCCCGTACGAGCAGTACTTC
-	TRBD1	TRBV12-3/TRBV12-4	TRBJ2-7	CASSLTGAYEQYF	TGTGCCAGCAGTTTAACAGGGGCCTACGAGCAGTACTTC
-	-	TRBV9	TRBJ2-3	CASSQKTSPHTQYF	TGTGCCAGCAGCCAAAAGACTAGTCCCCATACGCAGTATTTT
-	-	TRBV11-2	TRBJ2-3	CASSPRVSDTQYF	TGTGCCAGCAGCCCCAGGGTTTCAGATACGCAGTATTTT
-	-	TRBV5-1	TRBJ2-3	CASSFDYLSARGTQYF	TGCGCCAGCAGCTTTGACTACCTCTCCGCGCGAGGAACGCAGTATTTT
-	TRBD2	TRBV7-9	TRBJ2-3	CASTRASGSTDTQYF	TGTGCCAGCACCCGAGCTAGCGGTAGCACAGATACGCAGTATTTT
-	TRBD1	TRBV7-9	TRBJ1-2	CASSSQARDREDGYTF	TGTGCCAGCAGCTCTCAAGCGAGGGACAGGGAGGATGGCTACACCTTC
-	-	TRBV30	TRBJ2-1	CAWSVVSWGEQFF	TGTGCCTGGAGTGTAGTATCTTGGGGTGAGCAGTTCTTC
-	-	TRBV7-4	TRBJ1-1	CASSPREGTEAFF	TGTGCCAGCAGCCCCCGTGAGGGCACTGAAGCTTTCTTT
-	TRBD1	TRBV9	TRBJ2-7	CASSVVPQGLEQYF	TGTGCCAGCAGCGTAGTTCCACAGGGGCTCGAGCAGTACTTC
-	TRBD1	TRBV9	TRBJ2-7	CASSAGQSSYEQYF	TGTGCCAGCAGCGCGGGACAGTCCTCCTACGAGCAGTACTTC
once	-	TRBV27	TRBJ2-7	CASSFLGTQENQYF	TGTGCCAGCAGTTTCCTCGGGACCCAGGAGAATCAGTACTTC
once	-	TRBV5-1	TRBJ1-1	CASSLTSGSNTEAFF	TGCGCCAGCAGCTTGACCTCCGGGTCGAACACTGAAGCTTTCTTT
-	-	TRBV19	TRBJ2-7	CASSMGRGAYEQYF	TGTGCCAGTAGTATGGGGAGAGGGGCCTACGAGCAGTACTTC
-	TRBD2	TRBV13	TRBJ2-7	CASSSLSGRDAEQYF	TGTGCCAGCAGCTCCTTGAGCGGGAGGGACGCCGAGCAGTACTTC
-	-	TRBV6-6	TRBJ2-7	CASSYSTSEQYF	TGTGCCAGCAGTTACAGTACGAGCGAGCAGTACTTC
-	TRBD1	TRBV6-6	TRBJ1-2	CASSPRGGGQGSTNYGYTF	TGTGCCAGCAGTCCCCGAGGGGGGGGACAGGGGTCTACTAACTATGGCTACACCTTC